This paragraph covers one T cell receptor beta chain sequence. Its target is not known. Investigators isolated RNA and reverse transcribed it into cDNA to act as the sequencing template. Profiling relied on immunoSEQ multiplex PCR, and the TCRdb table lists in-frame clones only, not all of them. Of about 12,000 clones in the sample, 61% were seen once. Those with alopecia areata gave lesional scalp punch biopsies and peripheral blood. The sample comes from a study of CD8+ T cells in alopecia areata. Turning to the study itself: Treatment of the treated patients consisted of oral tofacitinib, 5 to 10 mg twice daily. It was 6 to 18 months of tofacitinib, and then there were 6 months off drug.

V lost 2 bases, J lost 6 bases, and 14 bases lay in between. The germline CDR1 and CDR2 sequences are MNHEY and SVGAGI. The CDR3 contains 15 residues. Study observations and caveats: Greater clonality was observed in lesional scalp samples, especially alopecia totalis/universalis, versus normal scalp.

The source material was skin. The clonotype was recovered from a human donor with alopecia areata. The chain employs TRBV6-5 and TRBJ2-1, with D maybe TRBD2 (5 bases). The DNA for the CDR3 is TGTGCCAGCAGTTACGGGCTAGCTCGAGCCAATGAGCAGTTCTTC. As protein: CASSYGLARANEQFF.